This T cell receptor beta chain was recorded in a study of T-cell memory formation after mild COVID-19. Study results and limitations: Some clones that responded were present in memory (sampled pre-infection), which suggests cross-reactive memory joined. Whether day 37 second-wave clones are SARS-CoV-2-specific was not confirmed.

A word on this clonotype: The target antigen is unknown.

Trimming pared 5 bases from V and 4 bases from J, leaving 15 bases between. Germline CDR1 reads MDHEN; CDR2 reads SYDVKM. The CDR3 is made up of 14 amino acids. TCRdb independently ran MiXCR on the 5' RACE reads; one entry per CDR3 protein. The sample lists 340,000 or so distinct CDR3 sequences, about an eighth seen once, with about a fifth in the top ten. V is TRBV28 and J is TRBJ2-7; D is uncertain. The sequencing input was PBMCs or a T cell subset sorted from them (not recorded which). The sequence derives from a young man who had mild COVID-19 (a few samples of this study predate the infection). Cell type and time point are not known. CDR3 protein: CASSPLRRMYEQYV. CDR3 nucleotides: TGTGCCAGCAGTCCTCTTCGGCGGATGTACGAGCAGTACGTC.